This T cell receptor (beta chain) was recovered during a study of cytomegalovirus exposure and HLA in healthy donors. Primers included in the PCR were 60 Vbeta and 13 Jbeta primers. The assay was immunoSEQ multiplex PCR, and TCRdb's table has in-frame clones only and misses some. Of 100,000 to 150,000 clones in the sample, approximately 80% were seen once. Only a few counts were recorded for this clone. Trimming left V 5 bases short and J 5 bases short, with 16 bases between. The CDR3 has 14 amino acids. Germline lookup yields CDR1 LNHDA and CDR2 SQIVND (reference sequence). The chain is built from TRBV19 and TRBJ2-7, with a weak D call TRBD2 (5 bases). This sequence was found in a man aged 40-49 years in good health and CMV-seronegative. The sample was PBMCs. The CDR3, as DNA: TGTGCCAGTAGTTTCACACCCCCCGGGAACGAGCAGTACTTC. It encodes CASSFTPPGNEQYF.